A selection of T cell receptor beta chains follows, all from one sample in a study of CD8+ T cells in alopecia areata. Assay: immunoSEQ multiplex PCR; the TCRdb copy retains only in-frame clones and omits some. The sample contains 90,000 to 120,000 clones, under 60% of which appear only once. Source material: NKG2D-low CD8+ T cells sorted from blood. Receptors originate from a human donor with alopecia areata. The CDR3 runs from the conserved cysteine through the conserved F or W. The order of the fields is clone size, CDR3 length, D gene, V gene, J gene, CDR3 DNA, CDR3 protein. A D gene is named only where the DNA matches it firmly. Only some rows state a clone size, as once, few, many or a class for expanded clones.

clone size: .; CDR3 length: 13; D gene: .; V gene: TRBV7-3; J gene: TRBJ1-1; CDR3 DNA: TGTGCCAGCAGCACGGTCGGGGATACTGAAGCTTTCTTT; CDR3 protein: CASSTVGDTEAFF
clone size: .; CDR3 length: 15; D gene: .; V gene: TRBV6-5; J gene: TRBJ2-3; CDR3 DNA: TGTGCCAGCAGTGCTATTGGAGTTGGCGCAGATACGCAGTATTTT; CDR3 protein: CASSAIGVGADTQYF
clone size: .; CDR3 length: 18; D gene: .; V gene: TRBV5-6; J gene: TRBJ2-1; CDR3 DNA: TGTGCCAGCAGCTTGGGATCGTTCGGCAGCCCATTTTACAATGAGCAGTTCTTC; CDR3 protein: CASSLGSFGSPFYNEQFF
clone size: few; CDR3 length: 13; D gene: .; V gene: TRBV7-9; J gene: TRBJ1-4; CDR3 DNA: TGTGCCAGCAGCTGGGGGGGCAAGGTTGAACTGTTTTTT; CDR3 protein: CASSWGGKVELFF
clone size: few; CDR3 length: 17; D gene: TRBD2; V gene: TRBV29-1; J gene: TRBJ2-1; CDR3 DNA: TGCAGCGTTGATATTAAGGGAGAGCGGGAGGCCTACAATGAGCAGTTCTTC; CDR3 protein: CSVDIKGEREAYNEQFF
clone size: few; CDR3 length: 16; D gene: TRBD2; V gene: TRBV9; J gene: TRBJ2-1; CDR3 DNA: TGTGCCAGCAGCGGGGGGACTAGCGGGATAGGAAATGAGCAGTTCTTC; CDR3 protein: CASSGGTSGIGNEQFF
clone size: few; CDR3 length: 15; D gene: TRBD2; V gene: TRBV19; J gene: TRBJ2-2; CDR3 DNA: TGTGCCAGTACGACTAGCGGGAGGGGGACCGGGGAGCTGTTTTTT; CDR3 protein: CASTTSGRGTGELFF
clone size: .; CDR3 length: 15; D gene: TRBD1; V gene: TRBV7-9; J gene: TRBJ2-5; CDR3 DNA: TGTGCCAGCAGCTTAGTCGACAGGGCCCAAGAGACCCAGTACTTC; CDR3 protein: CASSLVDRAQETQYF
clone size: .; CDR3 length: 14; D gene: .; V gene: TRBV4-1; J gene: TRBJ2-7; CDR3 DNA: TGCGCCAGCAGCAGAGCCGGGACACACTACGAGCAGTACTTC; CDR3 protein: CASSRAGTHYEQYF
clone size: .; CDR3 length: 14; D gene: .; V gene: TRBV2; J gene: TRBJ2-6; CDR3 DNA: TGTGCCAGCACCCCGTACTCTGGGGCCAACGTCCTGACTTTC; CDR3 protein: CASTPYSGANVLTF
clone size: .; CDR3 length: 14; D gene: TRBD2; V gene: TRBV15; J gene: TRBJ2-7; CDR3 DNA: TGTGCCACCAGCAGAGGGACTAGCGCCTACGAGCAGTACTTC; CDR3 protein: CATSRGTSAYEQYF
clone size: .; CDR3 length: 14; D gene: TRBD2; V gene: TRBV2; J gene: TRBJ2-1; CDR3 DNA: TGTGCCAGCAGTTGGCTAGCGGGGTACAATGAGCAGTTCTTC; CDR3 protein: CASSWLAGYNEQFF
clone size: many; CDR3 length: 13; D gene: .; V gene: TRBV5-1; J gene: TRBJ1-1; CDR3 DNA: TGCGCCAGCAGCTTGAACACGAACACTGAAGCTTTCTTT; CDR3 protein: CASSLNTNTEAFF
clone size: .; CDR3 length: 13; D gene: .; V gene: TRBV28; J gene: TRBJ2-7; CDR3 DNA: TGTGCCAGCAGCCTTGAGGTCTCCTACGAGCAGTACTTC; CDR3 protein: CASSLEVSYEQYF
clone size: .; CDR3 length: 13; D gene: .; V gene: TRBV27; J gene: TRBJ2-1; CDR3 DNA: TGTGCCAGCAGTTTATCCGATTGGGATGAGCAGTTCTTC; CDR3 protein: CASSLSDWDEQFF
clone size: .; CDR3 length: 13; D gene: .; V gene: TRBV29-1; J gene: TRBJ2-3; CDR3 DNA: TGCAGCGTTTCAGGGGTTAGCACAGATACGCAGTATTTT; CDR3 protein: CSVSGVSTDTQYF
clone size: .; CDR3 length: 15; D gene: TRBD2; V gene: TRBV7-2; J gene: TRBJ2-7; CDR3 DNA: TGTGCCAGCAGCGAACGGACTAGCGGGATTTACGAGCAGTACTTC; CDR3 protein: CASSERTSGIYEQYF
clone size: many; CDR3 length: 13; D gene: .; V gene: TRBV28; J gene: TRBJ2-2; CDR3 DNA: TGTGCCAGCACCCTTTTGAACACCGGGGAGCTGTTTTTT; CDR3 protein: CASTLLNTGELFF
clone size: .; CDR3 length: 17; D gene: TRBD2; V gene: TRBV11-2; J gene: TRBJ2-3; CDR3 DNA: TGTGCCAGCAGCTTAGATCGGGCTAGCGGGAGTGCAGATACGCAGTATTTT; CDR3 protein: CASSLDRASGSADTQYF
clone size: few; CDR3 length: 13; D gene: .; V gene: TRBV13; J gene: TRBJ1-1; CDR3 DNA: TGTGCCAGCAGTAAGGGGGGGAACACTGAAGCTTTCTTT; CDR3 protein: CASSKGGNTEAFF
clone size: .; CDR3 length: 14; D gene: .; V gene: TRBV4-1; J gene: TRBJ2-1; CDR3 DNA: TGCGCCAGCAGCACCAGTGGGGCCTACAATGAGCAGTTCTTC; CDR3 protein: CASSTSGAYNEQFF
clone size: .; CDR3 length: 17; D gene: .; V gene: TRBV13; J gene: TRBJ2-5; CDR3 DNA: TGTGCCAGCAGCCCCCCCGGGGGGCGGGAGAACCAAGAGACCCAGTACTTC; CDR3 protein: CASSPPGGRENQETQYF
clone size: .; CDR3 length: 14; D gene: .; V gene: TRBV29-1; J gene: TRBJ2-3; CDR3 DNA: TGCAGCGTTGAAGGCGGGACAGCTACAGATACGCAGTATTTT; CDR3 protein: CSVEGGTATDTQYF
clone size: once; CDR3 length: 15; D gene: .; V gene: TRBV13; J gene: TRBJ2-7; CDR3 DNA: TGTGCCAGCAGCTTCGGTTCGAAAGGGCCCTACGAGCAGTACTTC; CDR3 protein: CASSFGSKGPYEQYF
clone size: .; CDR3 length: 15; D gene: .; V gene: TRBV6-1; J gene: TRBJ1-3; CDR3 DNA: TGTGCCAGCAGTGAATCTGGCATGTCTGGAAACACCATATATTTT; CDR3 protein: CASSESGMSGNTIYF
clone size: .; CDR3 length: 14; D gene: .; V gene: TRBV13; J gene: TRBJ2-2; CDR3 DNA: TGTGCCAGCAGCTTAGGCGGGAACACCGGGGAGCTGTTTTTT; CDR3 protein: CASSLGGNTGELFF
clone size: .; CDR3 length: 15; D gene: TRBD2; V gene: TRBV15; J gene: TRBJ2-1; CDR3 DNA: TGTGCCACCAGCAGAGATAAGGGACTAGGGGTAAATTTGTTCTTC; CDR3 protein: CATSRDKGLGVNLFF
clone size: .; CDR3 length: 12; D gene: .; V gene: TRBV13; J gene: TRBJ2-6; CDR3 DNA: TGTGCCAGCACCTCTGGGGCCAACGTCCTGACTTTC; CDR3 protein: CASTSGANVLTF
clone size: .; CDR3 length: 11; D gene: .; V gene: TRBV10-3; J gene: TRBJ2-7; CDR3 DNA: TGTGCCATCAGTGAGTCCGGCGAGCAGTACTTC; CDR3 protein: CAISESGEQYF
clone size: few; CDR3 length: 14; D gene: .; V gene: TRBV6-5; J gene: TRBJ1-1; CDR3 DNA: TGTGCCAGCGGATTCGGAGAAAAGGGCCCTGAAGCTTTCTTT; CDR3 protein: CASGFGEKGPEAFF
clone size: .; CDR3 length: 13; D gene: .; V gene: TRBV13; J gene: TRBJ1-1; CDR3 DNA: TGTGCCAGCAGCTTAGGCTCTGGCACTGAAGCTTTCTTT; CDR3 protein: CASSLGSGTEAFF
clone size: .; CDR3 length: 11; D gene: .; V gene: TRBV6-5; J gene: TRBJ2-7; CDR3 DNA: TGTGCCAGCGCTGGGCCCTACGAGCAGTACTTC; CDR3 protein: CASAGPYEQYF
clone size: .; CDR3 length: 13; D gene: .; V gene: TRBV7-9; J gene: TRBJ1-2; CDR3 DNA: TGTGCCAGCATGGGGGCAGGGCTGTACGGCTACACCTTC; CDR3 protein: CASMGAGLYGYTF
clone size: .; CDR3 length: 14; D gene: TRBD1; V gene: TRBV19; J gene: TRBJ1-1; CDR3 DNA: TGTGCCAGTAGTATGGGACAGGGGAACACTGAAGCTTTCTTT; CDR3 protein: CASSMGQGNTEAFF
clone size: .; CDR3 length: 15; D gene: TRBD2; V gene: TRBV4-1; J gene: TRBJ2-7; CDR3 DNA: TGCGCCAGCAGCCAAGAAGGACTAGCGAGCTACGAGCAGTACTTC; CDR3 protein: CASSQEGLASYEQYF
clone size: .; CDR3 length: 14; D gene: .; V gene: TRBV2; J gene: TRBJ2-1; CDR3 DNA: TGTGCCAGCAGTGAAGCTACCGGGTTTGATGAGCAGTTCTTC; CDR3 protein: CASSEATGFDEQFF
clone size: .; CDR3 length: 11; D gene: .; V gene: TRBV27; J gene: TRBJ2-2; CDR3 DNA: TGTGCCAGCGGTACCACCGGGGAGCTGTTTTTT; CDR3 protein: CASGTTGELFF
clone size: .; CDR3 length: 16; D gene: TRBD2; V gene: TRBV30; J gene: TRBJ2-1; CDR3 DNA: TGTGCCTGGAGCGGGACTAGCGGGGGAGACTACAATGAGCAGTTCTTC; CDR3 protein: CAWSGTSGGDYNEQFF
clone size: .; CDR3 length: 13; D gene: TRBD1; V gene: TRBV6-5; J gene: TRBJ1-2; CDR3 DNA: TGTGCCAGCAGGGAGACAGGGATCAATGGCTACACCTTC; CDR3 protein: CASRETGINGYTF
clone size: .; CDR3 length: 16; D gene: TRBD2; V gene: TRBV4-1; J gene: TRBJ2-3; CDR3 DNA: TGCGCCAGCAGCCTTACAACTAGCGGGAGTACAGATACGCAGTATTTT; CDR3 protein: CASSLTTSGSTDTQYF
clone size: .; CDR3 length: 18; D gene: TRBD2; V gene: TRBV5-1; J gene: TRBJ2-1; CDR3 DNA: TGCGCCAGCAGCTTGGCTGCCGGCGGGAGGCCCCAAATCAATGAGCAGTTCTTC; CDR3 protein: CASSLAAGGRPQINEQFF
clone size: .; CDR3 length: 16; D gene: TRBD1; V gene: TRBV5-1; J gene: TRBJ2-7; CDR3 DNA: TGCGCCAGCAGTCCAATAGAGGGGACAGGGGCATACGAGCAGTACTTC; CDR3 protein: CASSPIEGTGAYEQYF
clone size: .; CDR3 length: 17; D gene: .; V gene: TRBV11-2; J gene: TRBJ2-7; CDR3 DNA: TGTGCCAGCGATCCCCCCGGGCTAGCTGTGAGTCACTACGAGCAGTACTTC; CDR3 protein: CASDPPGLAVSHYEQYF
clone size: .; CDR3 length: 12; D gene: .; V gene: TRBV5-1; J gene: TRBJ2-7; CDR3 DNA: TGCGCCAGCAGCTGGAGGACCGGTGAGCAGTACTTC; CDR3 protein: CASSWRTGEQYF
clone size: .; CDR3 length: 12; D gene: TRBD1; V gene: TRBV5-6; J gene: TRBJ2-1; CDR3 DNA: TGTGCCAGCAGCCTAGGACAGGGAAGAACCTTCTTC; CDR3 protein: CASSLGQGRTFF
clone size: .; CDR3 length: 18; D gene: TRBD2; V gene: TRBV10-3; J gene: TRBJ2-7; CDR3 DNA: TGTGCCATCAGTGATGAAAGAGGACTAGCGGGAGGGTCCTACGAGCAGTACTTC; CDR3 protein: CAISDERGLAGGSYEQYF
clone size: .; CDR3 length: 18; D gene: TRBD1; V gene: TRBV4-1; J gene: TRBJ1-4; CDR3 DNA: TGCGCCAGCAGCCAAGATCGGCTCAGGGGGCTGGCTAATGAAAAACTGTTTTTT; CDR3 protein: CASSQDRLRGLANEKLFF
clone size: few; CDR3 length: 14; D gene: TRBD2; V gene: TRBV13; J gene: TRBJ2-1; CDR3 DNA: TGTGCCAGCAGCACAACCCTTAGCGGGAATGAGCAGTTCTTC; CDR3 protein: CASSTTLSGNEQFF